This is a list of T cell receptor beta chains from one sample in a study of breast tumors, draining lymph nodes, adjacent tissues. TCRdb re-called the multiplex PCR reads with MiXCR, one entry per CDR3 protein. The data contain under 300,000 distinct CDR3 sequences, under 40% of them seen just once; the ten biggest clones take up approximately 3.3%. The sequencing input was axillary lymph node tissue. All receptors derive from a female donor with breast cancer. Some clones in this sample may be carry-over from other donors' samples. The conserved cysteine and the conserved F or W are not part of the CDR3 here. Each record gives: J gene, V gene, CDR3 protein.

TRBJ1-5,TRBV5-1,ASSLTGVNQPQH
TRBJ2-7,TRBV6-5,ASRRTSGRTYYEQY
TRBJ1-4,TRBV19,ASSSRLAGGEKLF
TRBJ2-4,TRBV12-3/TRBV12-4,ASSSGQGGKNIQY
TRBJ2-5,TRBV30,ASEGASGQETQY
TRBJ1-6,TRBV27,ASSPRTGSGSPLH
TRBJ2-1,TRBV29-1,SVRSYNEQF
TRBJ2-7,TRBV28,ASSLGQGVPLYEQY
TRBJ1-2,TRBV4-3,ASSQAEGPVYGYT
TRBJ1-2,TRBV11-2,ATTGQANYGYT
TRBJ1-5,TRBV2,ASSAKGYSNQPQH
TRBJ2-1,TRBV6-5,ASSYSTGEGEQF
TRBJ2-3,TRBV7-7,ASSLSLAGFNEQY
TRBJ2-7,TRBV3-1,ASSQVAPAGEQY
TRBJ2-3,TRBV18,ASSPGLRDTQY
TRBJ1-4,TRBV3-1,ASSQDVPGTENEKPF
TRBJ2-6,TRBV29-1,SVEGRGLNGANVLT
TRBJ1-2,TRBV28,ASVRQGYYGYT
TRBJ2-3,TRBV5-1,ASSLGGRSTDTQY
TRBJ2-3,TRBV5-4,ASSSSVIQADTQY
TRBJ2-2,TRBV7-6,ASSLDVNTGELF
TRBJ2-6,TRBV5-1,ASSFYGANVLT
TRBJ2-1,TRBV15,ATSSPRSGSNEQF
TRBJ2-3,TRBV9,ASSVWEGTPTDTQY
TRBJ1-2,TRBV19,ASSIAGSGDYGYT
TRBJ1-6,TRBV11-3,ASSPGTVGNSPLH
TRBJ2-5,TRBV2,ASDPRQIHSLQETQY
TRBJ2-1,TRBV12-3/TRBV12-4,ASSRPYSGGSSYNEQF
TRBJ2-7,TRBV19,ASRGGGGRGYEQY
TRBJ2-2,TRBV5-1,ASSQTAGGGELF
TRBJ2-2,TRBV4-2,ASSQDERGDRVSGELF
TRBJ2-2,TRBV5-1,ASRTLGGREFGELF
TRBJ2-5,TRBV3-1,ASSQLSGRGVETQY
TRBJ1-6,TRBV6-1,ASRGESYNSPLH
TRBJ2-3,TRBV24-1,ATSDSMDTQY
TRBJ2-2,TRBV7-9,ASSPGLAAELF
TRBJ2-2,TRBV7-2,ASSLAGGRRTGELF
TRBJ2-2,TRBV10-1,ASSETAGRGTGELF
TRBJ1-6,TRBV19,ASSLNLGDSNSPLH
TRBJ2-5,TRBV20-1,SAIRTSGGASETQY
TRBJ1-5,TRBV28,ASRLDRDQPQH
TRBJ2-3,TRBV5-1,ASSFWTSGSGGGTDTQY
TRBJ2-2,TRBV9,ASSVGTVTGELF
TRBJ2-7,TRBV6-5,ASSHSQAYEQY
TRBJ2-5,TRBV12-3/TRBV12-4,ASGTSGFLETQY
TRBJ1-5,TRBV20-1,SASTGAGGQPQH
TRBJ1-6,TRBV6-2/TRBV6-3,ASSLYPIRGGSPLH
TRBJ2-7,TRBV29-1,SVQIGTAIYEQY
TRBJ1-2,TRBV20-1,SARAGQGLPGGYT
TRBJ1-4,TRBV6-2/TRBV6-3,ASRTAAEKLF
TRBJ2-7,TRBV12-3/TRBV12-4,ASSFAGGSYEQY
TRBJ2-5,TRBV7-7,ASSAGQVQETQY
TRBJ1-5,TRBV28,ASSLGGGRNNQPQH
TRBJ1-3,TRBV5-1,ASSLGTARVTSSGNTIY